These 12 T cell receptor beta chains came from one sample sequenced in a study of tissue T cells after allogeneic stem cell transplantation. The protocol was immunoSEQ multiplex PCR, while the TCRdb copy is restricted to in-frame clones and leaves out a portion. Counted here are 28,000 or so clones, about 89% occurring once; the ten biggest clones make up more than 1.5%. Sequenced material: blood, taken before transplantation. The source is a male donor aged 60 or older who later had graft-versus-host disease after an allogeneic stem cell transplant.

This clone was found once. This chain uses TRBV2 with TRBJ1-5; D gene ambiguous. V lost 1 base to trimming and J lost 0 bases, with 13 bases between them. Germline V gives CDR1 SNHLY, CDR2 FYNNEI. The CDR3 has 17 amino acids. The CDR3 loop reads CASSEVYGHYSNQPQHF. The CDR3, as DNA: TGTGCCAGCAGTGAAGTGTATGGGCACTATAGCAATCAGCCCCAGCATTTT. Drawing the rest from reference TRBV2 and TRBJ1-5, the complete variable domain is EPEVTQTPSHQVTQMGQEVILRCVPISNHLYFYWYRQILGQKVEFLVSFYNNEISEKSEIFDDQFSVERPDGSNFTLKIRSTKLEDSAMYFCASSEVYGHYSNQPQHFGDGTRLSIL.

The rearrangement joins TRBV6-4 to TRBJ2-5, with a weak D call TRBD2 (5 bases). V gave up 5 bases and J gave up 5 bases, with 12 bases separating them. The CDR3 runs to 13 residues. Germline loops: CDR1 MRHNA, CDR2 SNTAGT. Here the CDR3 reads CASSLRAGETQYF. For the CDR3, the DNA is TGTGCCAGCAGTCTGAGGGCCGGGGAGACCCAGTACTTC.

The V gene is TRBV3-1 (or the pseudogene TRBV3-2), the J gene TRBJ1-5; a weak D match, TRBD1 (5 bases). CDR3 length: 13 amino acids. With 8 bases removed from V and 7 bases from J, the gap between germline ends came to 15 bases. The germline gives CDR1 LGHDT, CDR2 YNNKEL (reference sequence). The CDR3: CASGGGSAQPQHF. The CDR3 DNA reads TGTGCCAGCGGTGGGGGGTCCGCGCAGCCCCAGCATTTT.

This clone was counted only a few times. The rearrangement uses TRBV29-1 and TRBJ1-5, with TRBD1 identical over 9 bases. This CDR3 spans 14 amino acids. V shed 6 bases and J 6 bases; nucleotides not matched to a gene: 9. CDR1 and CDR2 from the germline V gene are SQVTM and ANQGSEA. CDR3 protein: CSVSLTGGGQPQHF. The CDR3 DNA reads TGCAGCGTATCCCTCACAGGGGGCGGTCAGCCCCAGCATTTT.

CDR3 region: CASSPSRGTQETQYF. The CDR3 DNA reads TGTGCCAGCAGCCCCTCGCGGGGGACCCAAGAGACCCAGTACTTC. This sequence joins TRBV11-2 and TRBJ2-5, with TRBD2 matching over 7 bases. CDR3 length: 15 amino acids. Germline CDR1 reads SGHAT; CDR2 reads FQNNGV. V trimming: 5 bases; J trimming: 1 base; junction bases outside the gene matches: 7.

This sequence joins TRBV6-1 and TRBJ1-4, with no clear D. Deletions cut 3 bases from V and 5 bases from J, with 7 bases between. The germline gives CDR1 MNHNS, CDR2 SASEGT. The length of the CDR3 is 13 residues. CDR3 protein: CASSDRPNEKLFF. The CDR3 coding sequence is TGTGCCAGCAGTGACCGCCCGAATGAAAAACTGTTTTTT.

A note on this clone: Other DNA sequences in this specimen translate into the identical CDR3. The chain recombines TRBV12-3 or TRBV12-4 with TRBJ1-5; D perhaps matches TRBD1 (5 bases). V was trimmed by 6 bases and J by 4 bases, leaving 10 bases between them. This CDR3 has 13 amino acids. The CDR3 loop is CASSLGENQPQHF. The CDR3 nucleotides read TGTGCCAGCAGCCTGGGGGAGAATCAGCCCCAGCATTTT.

The J gene is TRBJ1-5, the V gene TRBV21-1. TRBV21-1 is assigned pseudogene status. The CDR3 covers 16 residues. CDR3 nucleotides: TGTGCCAGCGGGGGGTATCGTTTCAGGGAGAGTCAGCCCCAGCATTTT. As protein: CASGGYRFRESQPQHF.

The chain uses TRBV7-9 and TRBJ2-4; D is perhaps TRBD1 (5 bases). Trimming removed 8 bases from V and 9 bases from J, with 11 bases in between. In germline, CDR1 is SEHNR, CDR2 FQNEAQ (reference sequence). The CDR3 length is 11 residues. The CDR3 protein is CASGYRGIQYF. The CDR3 DNA reads TGTGCCAGCGGATATAGGGGCATTCAGTACTTC.

V gene TRBV5-1 combines with J gene TRBJ1-1; TRBD1 might be the D (5 bases). V lost 2 bases and J 4 bases, leaving 9 bases between the germline ends. Germline CDR1 SGHRS, CDR2 YFSETQ. The CDR3 runs to 13 residues. This CDR3 is CASSFQGRTEAFF. DNA of the CDR3: TGCGCCAGCAGCTTTCAGGGTCGCACTGAAGCTTTCTTT.

This clone was seen just once. V usage is TRBV6-5 and J usage is TRBJ2-7; 7 nucleotides agree with TRBD2. This CDR3 comprises 14 residues. Germline values: CDR1 MNHEY, CDR2 SVGAGI. The junction had 11 bases not matched to a gene; V was cut back by 6 bases and J by 6 bases. The CDR3 DNA sequence: TGTGCCAGCAGCTCCCCGGCGGGGGAGGTCGAGCAGTACTTC. This sequence encodes CASSSPAGEVEQYF.

The rearrangement uses TRBV28 and TRBJ2-2; tentatively, D is TRBD1 (6 bases). The CDR3 totals 15 residues. Germline V gene data show CDR1 as MDHEN and CDR2 as SYDVKM. V dropped 6 bases and J dropped 6 bases, with 17 bases sitting between them. The CDR3 sequence: CASSSSGVAAGELFF. The CDR3 DNA reads TGTGCCAGCAGCTCCTCAGGGGTCGCAGCCGGGGAGCTGTTTTTT.